The 18 T cell receptor beta chains below all came from one sample that was sequenced in a study of T cells in Graves' hyperthyroidism and ophthalmopathy. Amplified TCR beta CDR3 regions derived from RNA transcripts. Researchers ran a first-round RT-PCR on the TCR CDR3 using the HTBI primer set. TCRdb itself ran the multiplex PCR reads through MiXCR, one entry per CDR3 protein. The data show more than 450,000 distinct CDR3 sequences, about 20% seen once. The material sequenced was blood. Receptors were obtained from a man aged 35 to 55 with Graves' ophthalmopathy.

This clonotype was detected only once. The genes are TRBV27 and TRBJ2-7; 10 nucleotides match TRBD2. Germline assignment: CDR1 MNHEY and CDR2 SMNVEV (reference sequence). The V and J ends lost 6 bases and 2 bases, in that order; junction bases with no gene match: 7. This CDR3 region has 15 residues. CDR3 DNA: TGTGCCAGCAGCCTAGCGGGAGTCGGCCCCTACGAGCAGTACTTC. It specifies CASSLAGVGPYEQYF.

There are many counts of this clonotype. The gene calls are TRBV12-3 or TRBV12-4 and TRBJ1-2; a possible D gene is TRBD1 (6 bases). With 5 bases removed from V and 4 bases from J, the gap between germline ends came to 14 bases. This CDR3 contains 14 residues. The CDR3 region is CASSPRRGGYGYTF. DNA of the CDR3: TGTGCCAGCAGTCCTCGTAGGGGGGGCTATGGCTACACCTTC.

This clonotype was counted ten times or more. The gene calls are TRBV15 and TRBJ2-1, with D unclear. There are 12 residues in the CDR3. CDR1 is LNHNV, CDR2 YYDKDF, per germline (reference sequence). V was cut by 0 bases and J by 9 bases, with 6 bases left in between. The CDR3 DNA is TGTGCCACCAGCAGAGACGCCTTTGAGCAGTTCTTC. Translation gives CATSRDAFEQFF.

V and J are TRBV2 and TRBJ2-7; 8 nucleotides agree with TRBD1. The CDR3 loop spans 13 amino acids. Germline-derived CDR1 and CDR2 are SNHLY and FYNNEI. With V trimmed by 4 bases and J by 6 bases, 5 bases remained unmatched. CDR3 in DNA: TGTGCCAGCAGTGTGGCAGGGGGCTCCGAGCAGTACTTC. Translated: CASSVAGGSEQYF.

The V gene is TRBV29-1, the J gene TRBJ1-1, with a tentative D call TRBD1 (5 bases). Trimming removed 7 bases at V and 1 base at J, with 13 bases between. The CDR3 sequence is 13 residues long. Germline V lookup: CDR1 SQVTM, CDR2 ANQGSEA. The CDR3: CSGTGVTNTEAFF. The CDR3 DNA reads TGCAGCGGGACGGGGGTTACGAACACTGAAGCTTTCTTT.

This clonotype was recorded many times. The chain links TRBV18 to TRBJ1-1; 10 nucleotides align to TRBD1. Unmatched junction bases numbered 2, after V lost 2 bases and J lost 8 bases. Germline CDR1 is KGHSH and CDR2 is LQKENI. The CDR3 is made up of 13 amino acids. The CDR3 bases are TGTGCCAGCTCACCAGGGACAGGGGAAGAAGCTTTCTTT. Its protein product is CASSPGTGEEAFF.

This rearrangement joins TRBV27 to TRBJ2-4; perhaps TRBD1 as D (5 bases). The CDR3 consists of 14 residues. V gave up 1 base and J gave up 9 bases, with 13 bases separating them. Germline values: CDR1 MNHEY, CDR2 SMNVEV (reference sequence). Written as DNA, the CDR3 is TGTGCCAGCAGTTTATTAGGACATCTGAGCATTCAGTACTTC. It codes for CASSLLGHLSIQYF.

The genes are TRBV30 and TRBJ2-7; 7 bases map to TRBD1. With V trimmed by 3 bases and J by 7 bases, 6 bases remained unmatched. This CDR3 spans 12 amino acids. Germline CDR1 GTSNPN, CDR2 SVGIG (reference sequence). CDR3 region: CAWRGTALEQYF. CDR3 nucleotide sequence: TGTGCCTGGAGGGGGACAGCGCTTGAGCAGTACTTC.

This sequence joins TRBV19 and TRBJ2-7; 9 bases map to TRBD2. The CDR3 extends over 16 amino acids. Germline V gene sequence: CDR1 LNHDA, CDR2 SQIVND (reference sequence). The V and J ends lost 0 bases and 0 bases, in that order; junction bases with no gene match: 3. CDR3 loop: CASSIEGGRASYEQYF. CDR3 in DNA: TGTGCCAGTAGTATAGAAGGCGGGAGGGCCTCCTACGAGCAGTACTTC.

V gene TRBV20-1 combines with J gene TRBJ2-5, with 9 bases identical to TRBD2. The CDR3 has 15 amino acids. Per the germline V gene, CDR1 is DFQATT and CDR2 is SNEGSKA (reference sequence). V lost 7 bases to trimming and J lost 0 bases; unmatched junction nucleotides: 9. The CDR3 is CSGLIAGAYQETQYF. DNA for the CDR3: TGCAGTGGATTGATAGCGGGGGCGTACCAAGAGACCCAGTACTTC.

Worth noting for this clonotype: A read error may explain this, as a much larger clone is one base away. V and J are TRBV3-1 and TRBJ1-3, with D possibly matching TRBD1 (5 bases). The ends were cut back, 1 base at V and 9 bases at J, with 10 bases in the middle. The CDR3 is made up of 13 amino acids. CDR1 and CDR2 from the germline V gene are LGHDT and YNNKEL (reference sequence). Here the CDR3 reads CASSQGQGGTIYF. CDR3 sequence (DNA): TGTGCCAGCAGCCAAGGTCAGGGCGGCACCATATATTTT.

The table lists this clonotype with a few counts. This sequence joins TRBV4-3 and TRBJ2-1; D not resolved. Trimming left V 0 bases short and J 5 bases short, with 11 bases between. The CDR3 covers 15 residues. Germline assignment: CDR1 LGHNA and CDR2 YSLEER. This CDR3 reads CASSQDGSSNNEQFF. CDR3 nucleotide sequence: TGCGCCAGCAGCCAAGATGGCTCGTCTAACAATGAGCAGTTCTTC.

This clonotype was found many times. Here the CDR3 reads CASSPQTRTDTQYF. Written as DNA, the CDR3 is TGTGCCAGCTCACCGCAAACAAGGACGGATACGCAGTATTTT. The V call is TRBV18, the J call TRBJ2-3; D remains unclear. The CDR3 loop spans 14 amino acids. The V end was cut by 3 bases, the J end by 6 bases, with 13 bases between. Germline loops: CDR1 KGHSH, CDR2 LQKENI.

J is TRBJ2-5 and V is TRBV5-1; perhaps TRBD1 as D (6 bases). Germline V gene data show CDR1 as SGHRS and CDR2 as YFSETQ. Trimming cost V 4 bases and J 2 bases, with 18 bases left between them. This CDR3 spans 16 amino acids. CDR3 nucleotides: TGCGCCAGCAGCCCTGGACAGAATAACTATCAAGAGACCCAGTACTTC. It translates to CASSPGQNNYQETQYF.

In its sample, this clonotype was seen a few times. The J gene is TRBJ2-3, the V gene TRBV20-1, with D possibly TRBD2 on 5 matching bases. There are 15 residues in the CDR3. Trimming cost V 6 bases and J 6 bases, with 22 bases left between them. Per the germline V gene, CDR1 is DFQATT and CDR2 is SNEGSKA (reference sequence). The CDR3, as DNA: TGCAGTGCGCTACGCGGGTGGGCCCGAGGGGATACGCAGTATTTT. Its translation: CSALRGWARGDTQYF.

This clonotype has only a few counts. The chain has TRBV5-1 and TRBJ1-3; D uncertain. Between the trimmed V and J ends, which lost 0 bases and 0 bases, there was a span of 7 bases. The CDR3 runs 15 residues. Per germline, CDR1 SGHRS and CDR2 YFSETQ. The CDR3 DNA reads TGCGCCAGCAGCTTGGCAATTAGCTCTGGAAACACCATATATTTT. It specifies CASSLAISSGNTIYF.

This clonotype has a count of ten or more. J is TRBJ2-1 and V is TRBV12-3 or TRBV12-4; possible D gene TRBD2, 6 bases. The CDR3 runs to 17 residues. V lost 7 bases to trimming and J lost 1 base, with 20 bases between them. This CDR3 reads CASTTSVGSGSYNEQFF. CDR3 DNA sequence: TGTGCCAGCACTACTTCTGTGGGTAGCGGTTCCTACAATGAGCAGTTCTTC.

This clonotype was detected ten times or more. The rearrangement links TRBV7-3 to TRBJ2-3; tentatively, D is TRBD2 (6 bases). Germline CDR1 reads SGHTA; CDR2 reads FQGTGA. The CDR3 covers 15 residues. Trimming pared 5 bases from V and 4 bases from J, leaving 16 bases between. The CDR3 coding sequence is TGTGCCAGCAGCGGTCAAGCGGGCGGAGCAGATACGCAGTATTTT. This codes for CASSGQAGGADTQYF.